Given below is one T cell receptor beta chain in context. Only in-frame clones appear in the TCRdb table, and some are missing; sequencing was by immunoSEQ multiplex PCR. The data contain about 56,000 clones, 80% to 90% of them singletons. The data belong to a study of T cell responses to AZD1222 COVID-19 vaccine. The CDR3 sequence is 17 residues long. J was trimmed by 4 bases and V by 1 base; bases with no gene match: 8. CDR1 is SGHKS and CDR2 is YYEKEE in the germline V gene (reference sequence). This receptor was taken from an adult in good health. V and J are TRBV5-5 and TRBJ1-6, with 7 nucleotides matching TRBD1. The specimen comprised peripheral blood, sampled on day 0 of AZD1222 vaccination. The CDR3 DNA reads TGTGCCAGCAGCTTGCGAGGGGGCGGTCAGTATAATTCACCCCTCCACTTT. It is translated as CASSLRGGGQYNSPLHF.